The clone carrying this T cell receptor beta chain was counted ten times or more. This entry is derived from a study of identical twins. It was template switching that added a universal primer site, and there were unique molecular identifiers on the cDNA. In TCRdb, the 5' RACE reads were re-called with MiXCR into one record per CDR3 protein. The repertoire holds about 190,000 distinct CDR3 sequences, more than 15% seen once, with around two fifths in the top ten. The junction had 11 bases not matched to a gene; V was cut back by 6 bases and J by 5 bases. This CDR3 has 16 residues. Germline CDR1 is SNHLY and CDR2 is FYNNEI. The same specimen was also included in a second study, on T cells expressing NK-cell markers. From that paper: The leading position in the CD3+CD56-NKG2C+ fraction of a handful of donors also went to these clonotypes. It was still unclear whether expanded NKG2C+ T cell clones were HCMV specific.

Sequenced material: CD8+ T cells sorted from blood. This TCR was recovered from a woman aged 18-29 years in good health. The chain joins TRBV2 to TRBJ2-1, with 9 positions matching TRBD2. CDR3 sequence reads: CASRDPPSGDNNEQFF. In DNA, the CDR3 is TGTGCCAGCAGAGACCCTCCTAGCGGGGATAACAATGAGCAGTTCTTC.